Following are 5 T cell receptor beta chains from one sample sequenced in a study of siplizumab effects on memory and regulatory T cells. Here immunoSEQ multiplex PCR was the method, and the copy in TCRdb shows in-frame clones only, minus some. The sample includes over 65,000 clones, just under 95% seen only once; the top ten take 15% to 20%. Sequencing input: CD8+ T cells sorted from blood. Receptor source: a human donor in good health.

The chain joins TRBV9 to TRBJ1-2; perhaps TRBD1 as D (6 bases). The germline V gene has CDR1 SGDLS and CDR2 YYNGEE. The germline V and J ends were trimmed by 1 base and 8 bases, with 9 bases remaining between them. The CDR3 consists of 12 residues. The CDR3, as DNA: TGTGCCAGCAGCGTAAACAGGGACGGCTACACCTTC. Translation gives CASSVNRDGYTF.

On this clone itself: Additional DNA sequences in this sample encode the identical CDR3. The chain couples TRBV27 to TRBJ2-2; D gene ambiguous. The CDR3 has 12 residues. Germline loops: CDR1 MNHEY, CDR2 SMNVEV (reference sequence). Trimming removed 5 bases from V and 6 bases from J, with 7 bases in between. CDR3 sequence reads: CASSLRAGELFF. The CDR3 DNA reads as TGTGCCAGCAGTCTTCGAGCCGGGGAGCTGTTTTTT.

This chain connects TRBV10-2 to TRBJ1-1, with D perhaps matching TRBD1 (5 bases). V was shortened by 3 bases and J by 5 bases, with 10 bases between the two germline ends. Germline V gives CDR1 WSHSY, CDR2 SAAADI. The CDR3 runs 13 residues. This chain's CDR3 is CASSDGTGTEAFF. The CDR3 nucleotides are TGCGCCAGCAGTGACGGGACGGGGACTGAAGCTTTCTTT.

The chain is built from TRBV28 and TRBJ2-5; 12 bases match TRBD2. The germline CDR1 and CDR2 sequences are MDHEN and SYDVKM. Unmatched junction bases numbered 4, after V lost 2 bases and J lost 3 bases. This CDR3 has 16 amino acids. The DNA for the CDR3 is TGTGCCAGCAGTTTAGTTCCTAGCGGGGGGGAAGAGACCCAGTACTTC. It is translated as CASSLVPSGGEETQYF.

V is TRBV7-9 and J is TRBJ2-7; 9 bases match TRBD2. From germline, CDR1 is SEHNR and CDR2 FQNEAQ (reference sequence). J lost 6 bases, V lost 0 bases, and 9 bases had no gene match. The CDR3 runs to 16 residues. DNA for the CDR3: TGTGCCAGCAGCTTAGCCGGTCTAGCGGGATTGGTCGAGCAGTACTTC. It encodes CASSLAGLAGLVEQYF.